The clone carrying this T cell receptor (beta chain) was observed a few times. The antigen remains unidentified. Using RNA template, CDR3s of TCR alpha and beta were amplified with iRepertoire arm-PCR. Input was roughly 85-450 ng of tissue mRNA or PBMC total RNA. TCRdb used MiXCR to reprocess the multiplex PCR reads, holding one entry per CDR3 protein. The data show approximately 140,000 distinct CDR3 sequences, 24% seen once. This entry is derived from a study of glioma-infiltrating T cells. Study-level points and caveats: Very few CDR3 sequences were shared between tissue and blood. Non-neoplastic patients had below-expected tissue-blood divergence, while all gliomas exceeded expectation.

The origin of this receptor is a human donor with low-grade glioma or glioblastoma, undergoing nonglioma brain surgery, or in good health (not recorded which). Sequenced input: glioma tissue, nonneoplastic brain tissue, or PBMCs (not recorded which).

CDR3 DNA: TGTGCCAGCAGCTCCTGGGGGTATGGCTACACCTTC. Translating gives CASSSWGYGYTF. The rearrangement joins TRBV7-2 to TRBJ1-2; tentative D call: TRBD1 (5 bases). This CDR3 spans 12 amino acids. Germline V gene data show CDR1 as SGHTA and CDR2 as FQGNSA. Trimming stripped 4 bases from V and 5 bases from J, with 8 bases between.